The clone carrying this T cell receptor (beta chain) was found many times. Its cognate antigen is unknown. The template, roughly 0.45 ug total RNA, yielded TCR beta cDNA made with a constant-region primer. It was through three nested multiplex PCR rounds of slightly modified ARM-PCR that TCR beta libraries arose. The study ran its first two PCR rounds for around 10 cycles each, using TRBV1-TRBV30 forward primers and a C-beta reverse primer. Each CDR3 protein gets one entry after TCRdb re-called the multiplex PCR reads with MiXCR. The repertoire holds 100,000 or so distinct CDR3 sequences, with roughly four fifths as singletons. This specimen belongs to a study of tumor-infiltrating lymphocytes in primary liver carcinoma. Study-wide background: The study included patients who were men and women aged 30 to 69 years.

Broader study findings: Tumor top-250-clone fractions significantly exceeded those of blood (p = 0.039).

Germline CDR1 reads MNHEY; CDR2 reads SVGEGT. The CDR3 loop spans 14 amino acids. V was cut by 6 bases and J by 4 bases, with 13 bases left in between. Extraction of RNA together with DNA used roughly 18-32 mg of unsorted bulk tissue. With chronic HBV infection, the patients were also treatment-naive. In every tumor sample, viable tumor cells made up over 90%. The chain combines TRBV6-2 or TRBV6-3 with TRBJ1-5; TRBD1 might be the D (6 bases). This clonotype was sampled from a man between 35 and 55 years old with primary liver carcinoma and hepatitis B virus infection. The sample taken for sequencing was liver tumor tissue from sampling region 3. Stated subset: tumor region T3, left-lateral pole. The CDR3 DNA is TGTGCCAGCAGCCTCGACAGGAGAAATCAGCCCCAGCATTTT. It translates to CASSLDRRNQPQHF.